This TCR beta chain was documented in a study of CD8 T cells in Susac syndrome. Reverse transcription of roughly 0.5 to 1 ug RNA was performed with random hexamers. The CDR3 of TCR beta was amplified by immunoSEQ multiplex PCR across 54 Vbeta and 13 Jbeta. One entry per CDR3 protein results from TCRdb running MiXCR on the immunoSEQ multiplex PCR reads. This table has under 200,000 distinct CDR3 sequences, 95% appearing once. The V and J ends lost 8 bases and 1 base respectively, with 8 bases between them. CDR3 size: 12 residues. As for this clonotype: Antigen: not known.

TCR beta sequences were obtained from blood CD8+ and CD4+ T cells. The TEMRA cells underwent FACS enrichment, while the CD8+ and CD4+ T cells underwent negative isolation. General study results and limits: TCR sequencing and HLA analysis covered a relatively small number of individuals.

This TCR derives from a human donor with multiple sclerosis. The material sequenced was CD8+ T cells from PBMCs. The chain couples TRBV12-3 or TRBV12-4 to TRBJ1-1; D remains ambiguous. CDR3 coding DNA: TGTGCCAGCTGCACACCGAACACTGAAGCTTTCTTT. As protein: CASCTPNTEAFF.